This is a list of T cell receptor beta chains from one sample in a study of blood T cell repertoires in COVID-19. Assay: immunoSEQ multiplex PCR; the TCRdb copy retains only in-frame clones and omits some. The data show around 68,000 clones, with approximately 78% seen just once and roughly 12% held by the top ten. The sequenced sample consisted of peripheral blood. The receptors shown here come from a human donor in a cohort sampled during active COVID-19. Both conserved end residues are part of each CDR3. The order of the fields is CDR3 length, V gene, clone size, J gene, D gene, CDR3 protein, CDR3 DNA. D genes are given only for firm matches. Expanded clones are given a class, and other clones once, few, many or no size at all.

cdr3_length: 16; v_call: TRBV7-7; clone_size: few; j_call: TRBJ2-1; d_call: NA; cdr3_aa: CASSNGQPRSYNEQFF; cdr3_nt: TGTGCCAGCAGCAACGGACAGCCGCGCTCCTACAATGAGCAGTTCTTC
cdr3_length: 13; v_call: TRBV19; clone_size: NA; j_call: TRBJ1-1; d_call: NA; cdr3_aa: CASSTLTTGSPRF; cdr3_nt: TGTGCCAGTAGTACCCTTACGACAGGCTCCCCTCGCTTT
cdr3_length: 13; v_call: TRBV5-4; clone_size: NA; j_call: TRBJ1-6; d_call: NA; cdr3_aa: CASSLVLNSPLHF; cdr3_nt: TGTGCCAGCAGCTTGGTCCTAAATTCACCCCTCCACTTT
cdr3_length: 20; v_call: TRBV3-1/TRBV3-2; clone_size: NA; j_call: TRBJ2-6; d_call: TRBD1; cdr3_aa: CASSPGQGALPPSGANVLTF; cdr3_nt: TGTGCCAGCAGTCCAGGACAGGGGGCGTTACCTCCCTCTGGGGCCAACGTCCTGACTTTC
cdr3_length: 15; v_call: TRBV18; clone_size: NA; j_call: TRBJ2-6; d_call: NA; cdr3_aa: CASSPSTSGANVLTF; cdr3_nt: TGTGCCAGCTCACCCTCTACCTCTGGGGCCAACGTCCTGACTTTC
cdr3_length: 15; v_call: TRBV30; clone_size: NA; j_call: TRBJ2-2; d_call: TRBD2; cdr3_aa: CAWSKAGSFTGELFF; cdr3_nt: TGTGCCTGGAGTAAAGCGGGGTCCTTCACCGGGGAGCTGTTTTTT
cdr3_length: 15; v_call: TRBV11-2; clone_size: NA; j_call: TRBJ2-5; d_call: NA; cdr3_aa: CASSFRLGDQETQYF; cdr3_nt: TGTGCCAGCAGCTTCCGTTTAGGGGACCAAGAGACCCAGTACTTC
cdr3_length: 15; v_call: TRBV6-5; clone_size: NA; j_call: TRBJ2-3; d_call: TRBD2; cdr3_aa: CASSRTSGNTDTQYF; cdr3_nt: TGTGCCAGCAGCAGGACTAGCGGTAACACAGATACGCAGTATTTT
cdr3_length: 15; v_call: TRBV7-9; clone_size: NA; j_call: TRBJ1-6; d_call: NA; cdr3_aa: CASGPGSSYNSPLHF; cdr3_nt: TGTGCCAGCGGCCCGGGAAGCTCCTATAATTCACCCCTCCACTTT
cdr3_length: 15; v_call: TRBV6-5; clone_size: NA; j_call: TRBJ2-1; d_call: NA; cdr3_aa: CASSYSRVSYNEQFF; cdr3_nt: TGTGCCAGCAGTTACTCGAGAGTTAGTTACAATGAGCAGTTCTTC
cdr3_length: 15; v_call: TRBV4-1; clone_size: NA; j_call: TRBJ1-6; d_call: NA; cdr3_aa: CASSQETGLGSPLHF; cdr3_nt: TGCGCCAGCAGCCAAGAAACAGGGTTGGGGTCACCCCTCCACTTT
cdr3_length: 16; v_call: TRBV2; clone_size: NA; j_call: TRBJ1-5; d_call: NA; cdr3_aa: CASSPGQPSYNQPQHF; cdr3_nt: TGTGCCAGCAGTCCCGGACAGCCATCTTACAATCAGCCCCAGCATTTT
cdr3_length: 18; v_call: TRBV29-1; clone_size: NA; j_call: TRBJ2-7; d_call: TRBD1; cdr3_aa: CSVLSGGLPKGRSYEQYF; cdr3_nt: TGCAGCGTCTTATCAGGGGGTCTACCGAAAGGACGCTCCTACGAGCAGTACTTC
cdr3_length: 13; v_call: TRBV5-1; clone_size: NA; j_call: TRBJ1-2; d_call: NA; cdr3_aa: CASSFSGEFGYTF; cdr3_nt: TGCGCCAGCAGCTTTTCAGGGGAATTTGGCTACACCTTC
cdr3_length: 15; v_call: TRBV4-1; clone_size: NA; j_call: TRBJ1-4; d_call: NA; cdr3_aa: CASSQGNGRNEKLFF; cdr3_nt: TGCGCCAGCAGCCAAGGTAACGGTCGTAATGAAAAACTGTTTTTT
cdr3_length: 16; v_call: TRBV7-2; clone_size: NA; j_call: TRBJ2-5; d_call: TRBD2; cdr3_aa: CASSLTSGRLQETQYF; cdr3_nt: TGTGCCAGCAGCCTAACTAGCGGGCGACTCCAAGAGACCCAGTACTTC
cdr3_length: 16; v_call: TRBV27; clone_size: NA; j_call: TRBJ2-5; d_call: TRBD1; cdr3_aa: CASSPKLTGGGETQYF; cdr3_nt: TGTGCCAGCAGTCCGAAACTAACAGGGGGCGGAGAGACCCAGTACTTC
cdr3_length: 14; v_call: TRBV5-6; clone_size: NA; j_call: TRBJ1-6; d_call: TRBD1; cdr3_aa: CASSRDRVRSPLHF; cdr3_nt: TGTGCCAGCAGCCGGGACAGGGTGAGGTCACCCCTCCACTTT
cdr3_length: 14; v_call: TRBV6-1; clone_size: NA; j_call: TRBJ1-5; d_call: NA; cdr3_aa: CASSDPGPGQPQHF; cdr3_nt: TGTGCCAGCAGTGACCCAGGTCCGGGGCAGCCCCAGCATTTT
cdr3_length: 13; v_call: TRBV12-3/TRBV12-4; clone_size: NA; j_call: TRBJ2-7; d_call: NA; cdr3_aa: CASSPRGSYEQYF; cdr3_nt: TGTGCCAGCAGTCCCAGGGGATCCTACGAGCAGTACTTC
cdr3_length: 13; v_call: TRBV12-3/TRBV12-4; clone_size: NA; j_call: TRBJ1-1; d_call: TRBD1; cdr3_aa: CASGGQMNTEAFF; cdr3_nt: TGTGCCAGCGGGGGACAGATGAACACTGAAGCTTTCTTT
cdr3_length: 18; v_call: TRBV7-9; clone_size: NA; j_call: TRBJ2-6; d_call: NA; cdr3_aa: CASSLGQGGISGANVLTF; cdr3_nt: TGTGCCAGCAGCTTAGGGCAGGGGGGAATCTCTGGGGCCAACGTCCTGACTTTC
cdr3_length: 17; v_call: TRBV6-1; clone_size: NA; j_call: TRBJ1-5; d_call: TRBD1; cdr3_aa: CASSGQGVGGSVRPQHF; cdr3_nt: TGTGCCAGCAGTGGACAGGGTGTAGGGGGGTCGGTTCGGCCCCAGCATTTT
cdr3_length: 13; v_call: TRBV6-6; clone_size: NA; j_call: TRBJ1-5; d_call: NA; cdr3_aa: CASTGGRNQPQHF; cdr3_nt: TGTGCCAGCACCGGGGGGCGCAATCAGCCCCAGCATTTT
cdr3_length: 16; v_call: TRBV25-1; clone_size: NA; j_call: TRBJ1-6; d_call: NA; cdr3_aa: CASSTGTSRGNSPLHF; cdr3_nt: TGTGCCAGCAGTACCGGGACCTCAAGGGGGAATTCACCCCTCCACTTT
cdr3_length: 14; v_call: TRBV2; clone_size: once; j_call: TRBJ1-2; d_call: TRBD1; cdr3_aa: CASLRDRGEVGYTF; cdr3_nt: TGTGCCAGCCTCCGGGACAGGGGGGAGGTTGGCTACACCTTC
cdr3_length: 15; v_call: TRBV5-1; clone_size: NA; j_call: TRBJ2-7; d_call: TRBD2; cdr3_aa: CASSSSPGGIYEQYF; cdr3_nt: TGCGCCAGCAGCTCGTCACCCGGGGGGATATACGAGCAGTACTTC
cdr3_length: 14; v_call: TRBV11-3; clone_size: NA; j_call: TRBJ2-3; d_call: NA; cdr3_aa: CASSKRLGEDTQYF; cdr3_nt: TGTGCCAGCAGCAAACGCCTAGGTGAAGATACGCAGTATTTT
cdr3_length: 14; v_call: TRBV5-1; clone_size: NA; j_call: TRBJ1-5; d_call: NA; cdr3_aa: CASSLGVAGQPQHF; cdr3_nt: TGCGCCAGCAGCTTAGGGGTTGCTGGTCAGCCCCAGCATTTT
cdr3_length: 16; v_call: TRBV7-6; clone_size: NA; j_call: TRBJ2-1; d_call: NA; cdr3_aa: CASSPLLQVSYNEQFF; cdr3_nt: TGTGCCAGCAGCCCCTTATTACAAGTGTCCTACAATGAGCAGTTCTTC
cdr3_length: 15; v_call: TRBV4-2; clone_size: NA; j_call: TRBJ1-2; d_call: TRBD1; cdr3_aa: CASSRPGQGPYGYTF; cdr3_nt: TGTGCCAGCAGTCGTCCGGGACAGGGGCCATATGGCTACACCTTC
cdr3_length: 15; v_call: TRBV28; clone_size: NA; j_call: TRBJ2-5; d_call: TRBD1; cdr3_aa: CASSLPGTGRETQYF; cdr3_nt: TGTGCCAGCAGTTTGCCCGGGACAGGCCGAGAGACCCAGTACTTC
cdr3_length: 13; v_call: TRBV14; clone_size: NA; j_call: TRBJ2-7; d_call: NA; cdr3_aa: CASSQDWGWEQYF; cdr3_nt: TGTGCCAGCAGCCAAGATTGGGGCTGGGAGCAGTACTTC
cdr3_length: 15; v_call: TRBV11-2; clone_size: NA; j_call: TRBJ2-5; d_call: NA; cdr3_aa: CASSLVLGPQETQYF; cdr3_nt: TGTGCCAGCAGCTTAGTGCTGGGGCCGCAAGAGACCCAGTACTTC
cdr3_length: 14; v_call: TRBV6-5; clone_size: NA; j_call: TRBJ1-1; d_call: NA; cdr3_aa: CASSEMTLRPEAFF; cdr3_nt: TGTGCCAGCAGCGAGATGACACTCCGCCCTGAAGCTTTCTTT
cdr3_length: 13; v_call: TRBV7-9; clone_size: NA; j_call: TRBJ1-2; d_call: NA; cdr3_aa: CASSQHGGLGYTF; cdr3_nt: TGTGCCAGCAGCCAGCACGGGGGGTTGGGCTACACCTTC
cdr3_length: 15; v_call: TRBV19; clone_size: NA; j_call: TRBJ1-2; d_call: NA; cdr3_aa: CASRKQDGPNYGYTF; cdr3_nt: TGTGCCAGTAGAAAACAGGACGGACCTAACTATGGCTACACCTTC
cdr3_length: 14; v_call: TRBV7-8; clone_size: once; j_call: TRBJ2-4; d_call: NA; cdr3_aa: CASSLRVGWDIQYF; cdr3_nt: TGTGCCAGCAGCTTGAGGGTAGGGTGGGACATTCAGTACTTC
cdr3_length: 16; v_call: TRBV5-4; clone_size: NA; j_call: TRBJ2-4; d_call: TRBD2; cdr3_aa: CASSHPSGGGGNIQYF; cdr3_nt: TGTGCCAGCAGCCACCCATCCGGGGGGGGAGGAAACATTCAGTACTTC
cdr3_length: 15; v_call: TRBV3-1/TRBV3-2; clone_size: NA; j_call: TRBJ2-1; d_call: TRBD1; cdr3_aa: CASSQGSGGYNEQFF; cdr3_nt: TGTGCCAGCAGCCAAGGGTCAGGGGGCTACAATGAGCAGTTCTTC
cdr3_length: 15; v_call: TRBV15; clone_size: NA; j_call: TRBJ1-1; d_call: NA; cdr3_aa: CATSRVEDWNTEAFF; cdr3_nt: TGTGCCACCAGCAGAGTGGAGGATTGGAACACTGAAGCTTTCTTT
cdr3_length: 17; v_call: TRBV5-1; clone_size: NA; j_call: TRBJ2-6; d_call: NA; cdr3_aa: CASSLRTLGSGANVLTF; cdr3_nt: TGCGCCAGCAGCTTACGGACATTAGGCTCTGGGGCCAACGTCTTGACTTTC
cdr3_length: 18; v_call: TRBV29-1; clone_size: NA; j_call: TRBJ2-2; d_call: TRBD2; cdr3_aa: CSVGLIKTSGANTGELFF; cdr3_nt: TGCAGCGTCGGACTAATTAAAACCAGCGGGGCAAACACCGGGGAGCTGTTTTTT
cdr3_length: 16; v_call: TRBV11-2; clone_size: NA; j_call: TRBJ2-2; d_call: NA; cdr3_aa: CASSLTGGGFAGELFF; cdr3_nt: TGTGCCAGCAGCTTAACTGGGGGCGGTTTTGCCGGGGAGCTGTTTTTT